This passage covers 6 T cell receptor beta chains from one sample sequenced in a study of OX40 agonist ivuxolimab in advanced cancers. Libraries were prepared through the immunoSEQ multiplex PCR assay. TCRdb re-hosts the immuneACCESS table, in-frame sequences only. Its copies lack some clones; in the studies checked, an unresolved V gene accounts for under half of them, and the cause for the rest is not known. The sample records about 76,000 clones, about 85% of which are singletons. In total, the top ten clones hold roughly 3% of the sample. This specimen consisted of CD4+ or CD8+ T cells sorted from blood, obtained in a trial of the OX40 agonist ivuxolimab. Receptors originate from an adult with an advanced solid tumor such as melanoma, head and neck, liver or kidney cancer.

The chain is built from TRBV5-6 and TRBJ1-5; TRBD1 aligns across 8 bases. The junction had 5 bases not matched to a gene; V was cut back by 0 bases and J by 0 bases. This CDR3 is built from 17 residues. CDR1 and CDR2 (germline): SGHDT, YYEEEE. DNA of the CDR3: TGTGCCAGCAGCTTGGGCAGGGGGACAGGTAGCAATCAGCCCCAGCATTTT. It translates to CASSLGRGTGSNQPQHF.

The V gene is TRBV27, the J gene TRBJ1-5; 11 bases align to TRBD1. CDR3 length: 15 residues. The germline CDR1 and CDR2 sequences are MNHEY and SMNVEV (reference sequence). V was clipped by 6 bases and J by 4 bases; unmatched bases: 5. The CDR3 nucleotides read TGTGCCAGCAGGCCGGGACAGGGGGGGAATCAGCCCCAGCATTTT. Protein: CASRPGQGGNQPQHF.

This chain joins TRBV30 and TRBJ1-2; no clear D. The V gene's germline CDR1 is GTSNPN and CDR2 SVGIG (reference sequence). V was trimmed by 6 bases and J by 4 bases, leaving 12 bases between them. The CDR3 runs 12 residues. The CDR3: CACQVGAYGYTF. The CDR3 nucleotides read TGTGCCTGTCAAGTGGGTGCCTATGGCTACACCTTC. The entire variable domain, with the rest obtained from reference TRBV30 and TRBJ1-2, is as follows: SQTIHQWPATLVQPVGSPLSLECTVEGTSNPNLYWYRQAAGRGLQLLFYSVGIGQISSEVPQNLSASRPQDRQFILSSKKLLLSDSGFYLCACQVGAYGYTFGSGTRLTVV.

The chain is built from TRBV11-1 and TRBJ2-2; D might be TRBD2 (6 bases). Trimming removed 6 bases from V and 6 bases from J, with 11 bases in between. Per the germline V gene, CDR1 is SGHAT and CDR2 is FQDESV (reference sequence). The length of the CDR3 is 13 residues. CDR3 loop: CASSTWEAGELFF. The CDR3 DNA sequence: TGTGCCAGCAGTACCTGGGAGGCCGGGGAGCTGTTTTTT.

The V and J genes are TRBV7-2 and TRBJ2-7; 9 positions agree with TRBD1. Trimming took 5 bases from V and 3 from J; bases not matched to a gene: 8. The V gene's germline CDR1 is SGHTA and CDR2 FQGNSA. The CDR3 runs 15 residues. The CDR3 reads CASSPGTGRLYEQYF. CDR3 DNA: TGTGCCAGCAGCCCCGGGACAGGGAGGCTCTACGAGCAGTACTTC.

The gene calls are TRBV25-1 and TRBJ2-7; a possible D gene is TRBD1 (6 bases). There are 13 residues in the CDR3. Trimming shortened V by 5 bases and J by 0 bases, and 8 bases separated the two germline ends. From germline, CDR1 is MGHDK and CDR2 SYGVNS. The DNA of the CDR3 is TGTGCCAGCAGTAGGGACATCTCCTACGAGCAGTACTTC. It is translated as CASSRDISYEQYF.